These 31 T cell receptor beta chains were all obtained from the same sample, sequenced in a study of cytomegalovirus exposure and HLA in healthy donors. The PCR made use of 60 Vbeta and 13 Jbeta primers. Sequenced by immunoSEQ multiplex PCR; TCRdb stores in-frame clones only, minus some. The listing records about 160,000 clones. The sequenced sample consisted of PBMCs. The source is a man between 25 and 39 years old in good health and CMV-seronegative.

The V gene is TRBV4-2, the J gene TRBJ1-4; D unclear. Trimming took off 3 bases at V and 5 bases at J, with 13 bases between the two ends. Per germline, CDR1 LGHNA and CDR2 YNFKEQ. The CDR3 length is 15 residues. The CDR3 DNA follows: TGTGCCAGCAGCCACAAATCGGGAGAGAATGAAAAACTGTTTTTT. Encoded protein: CASSHKSGENEKLFF.

This CDR3 is CASSLLAGEIYEQYF. DNA for the CDR3: TGTGCCAGTAGCCTACTAGCGGGAGAAATCTACGAGCAGTACTTC. The V call is TRBV19, the J call TRBJ2-7; 11 bases map to TRBD2. Trimming took 6 bases from V and 3 from J; bases not matched to a gene: 7. The CDR3 length is 15 residues. Per the germline V gene, CDR1 is LNHDA and CDR2 is SQIVND (reference sequence).

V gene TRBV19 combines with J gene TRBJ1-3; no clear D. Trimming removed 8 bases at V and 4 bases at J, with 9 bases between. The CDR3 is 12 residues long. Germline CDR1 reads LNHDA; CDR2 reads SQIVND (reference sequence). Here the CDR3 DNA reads TGTGCCAGTGGACTTGGCGGAAACACCATATATTTT. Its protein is CASGLGGNTIYF.

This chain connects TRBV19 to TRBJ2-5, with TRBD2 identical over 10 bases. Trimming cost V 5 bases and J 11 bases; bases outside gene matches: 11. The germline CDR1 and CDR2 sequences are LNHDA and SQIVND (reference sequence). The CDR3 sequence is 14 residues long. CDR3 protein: CASSVVLAGAPQYF. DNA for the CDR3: TGTGCCAGTAGTGTGGTGCTAGCGGGAGCCCCTCAGTACTTC.

The CDR3 DNA is TGTGCCAGCAGTTTAGCCCCCGGGGAGCTGTTTTTT. It specifies CASSLAPGELFF. V is TRBV25-1 and J is TRBJ2-2; D remains ambiguous. V shed 5 bases and J shed 6 bases, with 7 bases lying between them. Looked up from germline, CDR1 is MGHDK and CDR2 is SYGVNS. The CDR3 has 12 residues.

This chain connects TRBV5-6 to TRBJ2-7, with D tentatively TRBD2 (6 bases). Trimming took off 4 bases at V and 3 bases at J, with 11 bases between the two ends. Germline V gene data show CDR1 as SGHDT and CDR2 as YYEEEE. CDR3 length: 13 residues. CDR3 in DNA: TGTGCCAGCAGCCCTCCCGGGAGCTACGAGCAGTACTTC. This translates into CASSPPGSYEQYF.

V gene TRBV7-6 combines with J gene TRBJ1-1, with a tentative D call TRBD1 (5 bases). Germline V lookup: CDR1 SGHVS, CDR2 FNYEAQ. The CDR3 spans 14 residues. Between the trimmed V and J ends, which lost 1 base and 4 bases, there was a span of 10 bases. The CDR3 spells CASSLGGAGTEAFF. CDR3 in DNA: TGTGCCAGCAGCTTAGGCGGGGCCGGCACTGAAGCTTTCTTT.

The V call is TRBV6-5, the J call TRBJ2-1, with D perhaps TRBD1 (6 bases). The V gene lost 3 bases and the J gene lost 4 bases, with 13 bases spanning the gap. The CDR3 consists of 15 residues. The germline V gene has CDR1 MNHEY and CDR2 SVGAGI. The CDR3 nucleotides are TGTGCCAGCAGTTATTCGGACAGTTATTACAATGAGCAGTTCTTC. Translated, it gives CASSYSDSYYNEQFF.

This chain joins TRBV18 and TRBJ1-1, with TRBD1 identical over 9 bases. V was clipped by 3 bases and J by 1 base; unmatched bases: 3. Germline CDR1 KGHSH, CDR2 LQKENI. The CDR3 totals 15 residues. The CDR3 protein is CASSPLQGANTEAFF. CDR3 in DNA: TGTGCCAGCTCACCCTTACAGGGGGCGAACACTGAAGCTTTCTTT.

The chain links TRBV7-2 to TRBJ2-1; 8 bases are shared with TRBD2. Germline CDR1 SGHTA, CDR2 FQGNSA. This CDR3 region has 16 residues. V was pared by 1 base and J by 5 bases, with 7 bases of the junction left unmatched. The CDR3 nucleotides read TGTGCCAGCAGCTTAGAGGCGGGAGGACGGAACAATGAGCAGTTCTTC. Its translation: CASSLEAGGRNNEQFF.

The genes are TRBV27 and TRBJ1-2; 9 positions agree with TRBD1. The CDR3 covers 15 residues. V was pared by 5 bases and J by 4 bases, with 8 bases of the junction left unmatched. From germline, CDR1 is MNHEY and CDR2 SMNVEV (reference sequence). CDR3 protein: CASSAGQGSSYGYTF. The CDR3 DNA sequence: TGTGCCAGCAGTGCTGGACAGGGGTCATCCTATGGCTACACCTTC.

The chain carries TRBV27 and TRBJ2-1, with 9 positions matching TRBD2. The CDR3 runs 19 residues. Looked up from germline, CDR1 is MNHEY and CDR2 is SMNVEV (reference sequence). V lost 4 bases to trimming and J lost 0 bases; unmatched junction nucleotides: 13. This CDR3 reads CASSYRGLALGSSYNEQFF. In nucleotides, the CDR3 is TGTGCCAGCAGTTATAGGGGACTAGCCCTTGGAAGCTCCTACAATGAGCAGTTCTTC.

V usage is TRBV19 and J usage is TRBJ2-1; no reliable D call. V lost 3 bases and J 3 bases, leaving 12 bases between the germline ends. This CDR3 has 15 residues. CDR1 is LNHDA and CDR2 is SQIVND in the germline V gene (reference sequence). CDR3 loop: CASSIFLGLYNEQFF. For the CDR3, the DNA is TGTGCCAGTAGTATTTTTCTAGGTCTCTACAATGAGCAGTTCTTC. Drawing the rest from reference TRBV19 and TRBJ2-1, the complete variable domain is DGGITQSPKYLFRKEGQNVTLSCEQNLNHDAMYWYRQDPGQGLRLIYYSQIVNDFQKGDIAEGYSVSREKKESFPLTVTSAQKNPTAFYLCASSIFLGLYNEQFFGPGTRLTVL.

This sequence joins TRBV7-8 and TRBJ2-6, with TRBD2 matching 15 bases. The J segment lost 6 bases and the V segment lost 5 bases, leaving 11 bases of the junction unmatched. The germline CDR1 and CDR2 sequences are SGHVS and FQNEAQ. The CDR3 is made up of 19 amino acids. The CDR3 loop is CASSDLGGLAGGVANVLTF. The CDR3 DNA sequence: TGTGCCAGCAGCGATTTGGGGGGACTAGCGGGAGGAGTGGCCAACGTCCTGACTTTC.

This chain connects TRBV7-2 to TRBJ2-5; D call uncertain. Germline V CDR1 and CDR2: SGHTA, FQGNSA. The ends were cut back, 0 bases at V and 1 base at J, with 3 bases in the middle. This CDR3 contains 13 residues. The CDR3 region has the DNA TGTGCCAGCAGCTTAGCCCTCCAAGAGACCCAGTACTTC. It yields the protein CASSLALQETQYF.

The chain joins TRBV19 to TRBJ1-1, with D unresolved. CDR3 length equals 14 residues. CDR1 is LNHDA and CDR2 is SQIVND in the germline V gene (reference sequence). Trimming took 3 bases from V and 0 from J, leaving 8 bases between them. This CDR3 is CASSINPMNTEAFF. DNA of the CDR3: TGTGCCAGTAGTATCAATCCCATGAACACTGAAGCTTTCTTT.

CDR3 bases: TGCGCCAGCAGCTTGACCTCCCGCGGGAGGGCCCCAGATACGCAGTATTTT. This codes for CASSLTSRGRAPDTQYF. This chain joins TRBV5-1 and TRBJ2-3, with 9 bases aligning to TRBD2. Per germline, CDR1 SGHRS and CDR2 YFSETQ. This CDR3 is built from 17 residues. Trimming cost V 1 base and J 4 bases; bases outside gene matches: 10.

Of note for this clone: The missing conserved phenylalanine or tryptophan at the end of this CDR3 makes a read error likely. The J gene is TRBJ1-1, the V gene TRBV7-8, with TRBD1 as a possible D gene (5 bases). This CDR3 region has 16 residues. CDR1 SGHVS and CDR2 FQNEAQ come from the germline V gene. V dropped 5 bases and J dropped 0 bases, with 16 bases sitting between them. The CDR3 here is CASSPSGGNMNTEAFL. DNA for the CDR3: TGTGCCAGCAGCCCCTCCGGGGGAAACATGAACACTGAAGCTTTCCTT.

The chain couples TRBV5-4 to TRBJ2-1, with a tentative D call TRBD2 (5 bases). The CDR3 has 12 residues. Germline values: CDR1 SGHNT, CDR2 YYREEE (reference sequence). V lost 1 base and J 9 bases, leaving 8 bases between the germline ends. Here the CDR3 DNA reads TGTGCCAGCAGCTTGTCTGGGAGTGAGCAGTTCTTC. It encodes CASSLSGSEQFF.

The CDR3 protein is CASSLIQGAEAFF. The CDR3, as DNA: TGTGCCAGCAGTTTAATACAGGGAGCTGAAGCTTTCTTT. The chain carries TRBV27 and TRBJ1-1, with D tentatively TRBD1 (6 bases). Looked up from germline, CDR1 is MNHEY and CDR2 is SMNVEV (reference sequence). V was pared by 2 bases and J by 6 bases, with 10 bases between. The CDR3 sequence is 13 residues long.

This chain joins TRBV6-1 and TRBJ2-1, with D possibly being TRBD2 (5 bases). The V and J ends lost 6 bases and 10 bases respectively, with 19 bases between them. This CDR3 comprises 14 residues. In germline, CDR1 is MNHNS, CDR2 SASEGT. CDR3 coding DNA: TGTGCCAGCAGATACCAGCCTCTAGCTGCCGAGCAGTTCTTC. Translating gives CASRYQPLAAEQFF.

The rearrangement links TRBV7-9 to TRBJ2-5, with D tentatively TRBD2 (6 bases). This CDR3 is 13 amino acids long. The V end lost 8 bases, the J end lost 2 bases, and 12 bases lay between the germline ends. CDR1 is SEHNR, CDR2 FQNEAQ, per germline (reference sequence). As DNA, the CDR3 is TGTGCCAGCTTCCGGGACTCTCAAGAGACCCAGTACTTC. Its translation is CASFRDSQETQYF.

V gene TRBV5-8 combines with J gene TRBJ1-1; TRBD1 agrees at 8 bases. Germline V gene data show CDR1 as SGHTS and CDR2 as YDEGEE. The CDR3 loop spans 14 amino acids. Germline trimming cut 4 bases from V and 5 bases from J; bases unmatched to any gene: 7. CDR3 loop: CASSLGTGGTEAFF. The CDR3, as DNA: TGTGCCAGCAGCCTGGGGACAGGAGGGACTGAAGCTTTCTTT.

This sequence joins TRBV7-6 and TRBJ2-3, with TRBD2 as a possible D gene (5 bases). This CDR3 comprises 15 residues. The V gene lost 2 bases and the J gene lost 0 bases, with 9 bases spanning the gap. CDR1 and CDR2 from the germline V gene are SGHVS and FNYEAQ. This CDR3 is CASSLQAGSTDTQYF. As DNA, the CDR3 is TGTGCCAGCAGCTTACAGGCGGGTAGCACAGATACGCAGTATTTT.

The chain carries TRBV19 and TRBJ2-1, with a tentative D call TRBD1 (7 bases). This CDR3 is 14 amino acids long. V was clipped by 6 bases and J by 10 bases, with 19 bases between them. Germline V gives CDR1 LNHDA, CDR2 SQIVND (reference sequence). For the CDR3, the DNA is TGTGCCAGTAGGTGGGAGAAGGGGGCGGGAGAGCAGTTCTTC. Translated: CASRWEKGAGEQFF.

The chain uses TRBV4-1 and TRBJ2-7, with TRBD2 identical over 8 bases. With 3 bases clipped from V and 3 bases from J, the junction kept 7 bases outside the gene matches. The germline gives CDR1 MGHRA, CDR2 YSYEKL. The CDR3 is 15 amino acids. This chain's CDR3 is CASSQGLGLIYEQYF. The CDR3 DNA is TGCGCCAGCAGCCAGGGACTAGGTCTTATCTACGAGCAGTACTTC.

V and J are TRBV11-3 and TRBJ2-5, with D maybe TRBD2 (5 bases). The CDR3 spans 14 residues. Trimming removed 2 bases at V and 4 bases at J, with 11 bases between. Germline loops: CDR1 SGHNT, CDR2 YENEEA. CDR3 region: CASSLSPGGETQYF. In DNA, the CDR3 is TGTGCCAGCAGCTTATCTCCAGGAGGAGAGACCCAGTACTTC.

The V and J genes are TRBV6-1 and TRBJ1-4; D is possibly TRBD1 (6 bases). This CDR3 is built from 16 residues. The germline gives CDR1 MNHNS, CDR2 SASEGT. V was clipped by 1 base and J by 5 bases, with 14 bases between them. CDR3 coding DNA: TGTGCCAGCAGTGAAGGAAGGGGGGGCGGGAATGAAAAACTGTTTTTT. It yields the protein CASSEGRGGGNEKLFF.

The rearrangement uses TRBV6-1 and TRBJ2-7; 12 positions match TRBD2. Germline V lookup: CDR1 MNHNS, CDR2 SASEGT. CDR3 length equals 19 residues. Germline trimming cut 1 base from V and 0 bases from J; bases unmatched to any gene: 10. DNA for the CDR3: TGTGCCAGCAGTGAAGAGGCTAGCGGGAGGGCCTGGAGCTCCTACGAGCAGTACTTC. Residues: CASSEEASGRAWSSYEQYF.

The CDR3 sequence: CASSTRQPTNEKLFF. DNA for the CDR3: TGTGCCAGCAGTACCCGACAACCAACTAATGAAAAACTGTTTTTT. V gene TRBV2 combines with J gene TRBJ1-4; no reliable D call. The CDR3 has 15 residues. The germline gives CDR1 SNHLY, CDR2 FYNNEI. With 5 bases removed from V and 0 bases from J, the gap between germline ends came to 10 bases.

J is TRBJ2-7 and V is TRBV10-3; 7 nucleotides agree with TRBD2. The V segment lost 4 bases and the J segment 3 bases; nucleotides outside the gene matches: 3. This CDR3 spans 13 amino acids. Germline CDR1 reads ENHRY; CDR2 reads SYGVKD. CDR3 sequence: CAISGGRGYEQYF. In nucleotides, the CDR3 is TGTGCCATCAGTGGAGGGAGGGGCTACGAGCAGTACTTC.